The 7 T cell receptor beta chains reported below all come from one sample, sequenced in a study of blood T cell repertoires in COVID-19. Measured with immunoSEQ multiplex PCR; TCRdb has only the in-frame clones, and not every one. There are 200,000 to 250,000 clones in the sample; approximately 86% occur only once, and approximately 4% lies in the top ten. Sequences were obtained from peripheral blood. The receptor set was obtained from a woman of 80 years or more with acute or convalescent COVID-19.

The table lists this clone with a count of one. The genes are TRBV7-2 and TRBJ2-5; the match to TRBD2 covers 8 bases. Trimming cost V 4 bases and J 5 bases; bases outside gene matches: 6. Germline V gene sequence: CDR1 SGHTA, CDR2 FQGNSA. The CDR3 sequence is 14 residues long. CDR3 sequence (DNA): TGTGCCAGCAGCTCCCCCGGGGGGGCGGAGACCCAGTACTTC. Amino acid sequence: CASSSPGGAETQYF.

The chain couples TRBV19 to TRBJ1-2; 8 bases align to TRBD1. Losses at the gene ends were 7 bases for V and 3 bases for J; bases not matched to a gene: 4. The CDR3 consists of 13 residues. Germline CDR1 reads LNHDA; CDR2 reads SQIVND (reference sequence). The CDR3 loop reads CASIQTGDYGYTF. CDR3 coding DNA: TGTGCCAGTATCCAGACAGGGGACTATGGCTACACCTTC.

V and J are TRBV7-9 and TRBJ1-2; possibly TRBD1 for D (5 bases). Deletions cut 6 bases from V and 4 bases from J, with 15 bases between. CDR1 SEHNR and CDR2 FQNEAQ come from the germline V gene (reference sequence). The CDR3 length is 14 residues. The CDR3 nucleotides are TGTGCCAGCAGGGTGGCTGGGGCGACCTATGGCTACACCTTC. It encodes CASRVAGATYGYTF.

The chain links TRBV4-3 to TRBJ1-6; 10 bases fit TRBD1. The junction had 8 bases not matched to a gene; V was cut back by 0 bases and J by 6 bases. The CDR3 runs 18 residues. The V gene's germline CDR1 is LGHNA and CDR2 YSLEER. The CDR3 DNA reads TGCGCCAGCAGCCAAGATTGGGTCCGGACAGGGGGTAATTCACCCCTCCACTTT. It specifies CASSQDWVRTGGNSPLHF.

The chain is built from TRBV3-1 (or the pseudogene TRBV3-2) and TRBJ2-1, with 10 positions matching TRBD2. The CDR3 runs to 15 residues. Germline lookup yields CDR1 LGHDT and CDR2 YNNKEL (reference sequence). The V and J ends lost 4 bases and 7 bases, in that order; junction bases with no gene match: 7. The CDR3 DNA reads as TGTGCCAGCAGCCTAGCGAGCGGGGGGGCGAATGAGCAGTTCTTC. This sequence encodes CASSLASGGANEQFF.

This chain uses TRBV12-3 or TRBV12-4 with TRBJ2-7; D ambiguous. CDR3 length: 12 amino acids. V lost 6 bases to trimming and J lost 0 bases, with 6 bases between them. CDR3: CASSRSSYEQYF. The CDR3 nucleotides are TGTGCCAGCAGCCGGTCCTCCTACGAGCAGTACTTC.

The rearrangement links TRBV24-1 to TRBJ1-1; the D gene is possibly TRBD1 (6 bases). Looked up from germline, CDR1 is KGHDR and CDR2 is SFDVKD. This CDR3 is built from 13 residues. Trimming left V 5 bases short and J 3 bases short, with 9 bases between. The CDR3 bases are TGTGCCACCAGTGGCAGGGGTTACACTGAAGCTTTCTTT. Translating gives CATSGRGYTEAFF.